The 25 T cell receptor beta chains in this list originate from one sample, sequenced in a study of T cell responses to AZD1222 COVID-19 vaccine (dated by TCRdb to the early 2020s). The protocol used for the library was the immunoSEQ multiplex PCR assay. TCRdb retrieved this table from immuneACCESS and kept in-frame rearrangements only. Not all clones are present; in checked studies, unresolved V genes account for under half, and no reason is known for the remainder. This sample is represented by about 90,000 clones; 85% to 90% of them were singletons. The ten largest clones take up about 12% of the sample. This specimen's time point label, per the study, means: about 28 days (+/-7) after the second vaccine dose. The sample consisted of peripheral blood, taken 28 days after the second AZD1222 dose. The receptors come from an adult who received the AZD1222 COVID-19 vaccine.

This clone showed up just a few times. CDR3: CASSQTYTDTQYF. The CDR3 DNA is TGTGCCAGCAGCCAAACTTACACAGATACGCAGTATTTT. This chain links TRBV3-1 (or the pseudogene TRBV3-2) with TRBJ2-3; no reliable D call. Between the trimmed V and J ends, which lost 2 bases and 2 bases, there was a span of 5 bases. The CDR3 is 13 amino acids. The germline V gene has CDR1 LGHDT and CDR2 YNNKEL (reference sequence).

V usage is TRBV7-2 and J usage is TRBJ1-3, with D possibly matching TRBD1 (6 bases). In germline, CDR1 is SGHTA, CDR2 FQGNSA. Trimming removed 2 bases from V and 2 bases from J, with 7 bases in between. The CDR3 runs to 14 residues. CDR3 loop: CASSLWGPGNTIYF. For the CDR3, the DNA is TGTGCCAGCAGCTTATGGGGGCCTGGAAACACCATATATTTT.

This rearrangement joins TRBV7-2 to TRBJ2-1, with D possibly matching TRBD1 (6 bases). The germline gives CDR1 SGHTA, CDR2 FQGNSA. This CDR3 has 16 residues. V was trimmed by 4 bases and J by 4 bases, leaving 17 bases between them. CDR3 residues: CASSSTLGQPYNEQFF. Here the CDR3 DNA reads TGTGCCAGCAGCTCAACCCTAGGACAGCCTTACAATGAGCAGTTCTTC.

The chain links TRBV3-1 (or the pseudogene TRBV3-2) to TRBJ2-1, with 8 bases matching TRBD2. The CDR3 length is 15 residues. From germline, CDR1 is LGHDT and CDR2 YNNKEL (reference sequence). V trimming: 4 bases; J trimming: 7 bases; junction bases outside the gene matches: 9. CDR3 DNA: TGTGCCAGCAGCCCGGGGGGGACGAACAGGAATGAGCAGTTCTTC. It translates to CASSPGGTNRNEQFF.

The genes are TRBV28 and TRBJ2-7; 16 bases map to TRBD2. The CDR3 totals 18 residues. Losses at the gene ends were 6 bases for V and 0 bases for J; bases not matched to a gene: 8. Germline CDR1 reads MDHEN; CDR2 reads SYDVKM. The CDR3 bases are TGTGCCAGCAGGTACCCGGGACTAGCGGGAGGGTCCTCCTACGAGCAGTACTTC. Translated, it gives CASRYPGLAGGSSYEQYF.

This sequence joins TRBV5-1 and TRBJ2-2; 10 bases map to TRBD2. From germline, CDR1 is SGHRS and CDR2 YFSETQ. The CDR3 spans 15 residues. V shed 4 bases and J 2 bases; nucleotides not matched to a gene: 2. The CDR3 DNA follows: TGCGCCAGCAGCGCACTAGCGGGAAACACCGGGGAGCTGTTTTTT. Its protein product is CASSALAGNTGELFF.

The chain employs TRBV6-5 and TRBJ2-1; 8 nucleotides match TRBD2. This CDR3 is 15 amino acids long. Germline V CDR1 and CDR2: MNHEY, SVGAGI. Losses at the gene ends were 6 bases for V and 4 bases for J; bases not matched to a gene: 8. The chain's CDR3 is CASSRSGRGYNEQFF. The CDR3 DNA follows: TGTGCCAGCAGCCGCAGCGGGAGAGGGTACAATGAGCAGTTCTTC.

This clone was seen just once. This rearrangement joins TRBV19 to TRBJ1-2, with D perhaps matching TRBD1 (6 bases). CDR3 length equals 14 residues. V gave up 2 bases and J gave up 4 bases, with 11 bases separating them. Germline CDR1 reads LNHDA; CDR2 reads SQIVND (reference sequence). In DNA, the CDR3 is TGTGCCAGTAGTATACGGCCGGACAGCTATGGCTACACCTTC. Translating it yields CASSIRPDSYGYTF.

This clone has a single count. The J gene is TRBJ1-2, the V gene TRBV24-1; no clear D. CDR3 length: 14 amino acids. CDR1 is KGHDR and CDR2 is SFDVKD in the germline V gene. Trimming took off 3 bases at V and 3 bases at J, with 10 bases between the two ends. The CDR3 reads CATSDPGLDYGYTF. CDR3 nucleotide sequence: TGTGCCACCAGTGATCCGGGGTTAGACTATGGCTACACCTTC.

J is TRBJ2-1 and V is TRBV5-1, with D unclear. The germline gives CDR1 SGHRS, CDR2 YFSETQ. The CDR3 length is 15 residues. Trimming stripped 2 bases from V and 3 bases from J, with 12 bases between. The CDR3 spells CASSFQDYIYNEQFF. The CDR3 nucleotides read TGCGCCAGCAGCTTCCAGGATTATATCTACAATGAGCAGTTCTTC.

This chain connects TRBV5-1 to TRBJ1-1, with no clear D. The CDR3 consists of 12 residues. With 0 bases removed from V and 4 bases from J, the gap between germline ends came to 4 bases. Germline V gene sequence: CDR1 SGHRS, CDR2 YFSETQ. CDR3 amino acids: CASSLGPTEAFF. The CDR3 DNA follows: TGCGCCAGCAGCTTGGGACCCACTGAAGCTTTCTTT.

The chain uses TRBV28 and TRBJ2-3; 10 bases line up with TRBD1. The J segment lost 2 bases and the V segment lost 3 bases, leaving 5 bases of the junction unmatched. Per germline, CDR1 MDHEN and CDR2 SYDVKM. There are 16 residues in the CDR3. The chain's CDR3 is CASSFLGTGDTDTQYF. The CDR3 region has the DNA TGTGCCAGCAGTTTTTTAGGGACAGGGGACACAGATACGCAGTATTTT.

The gene calls are TRBV28 and TRBJ1-6; 7 bases fit TRBD1. The junction had 5 bases not matched to a gene; V was cut back by 5 bases and J by 4 bases. Germline-derived CDR1 and CDR2 are MDHEN and SYDVKM. This CDR3 has 15 residues. The CDR3 DNA is TGTGCCAGCAGTCTCCCGGGACAGTATAATTCACCCCTCCACTTT. Translated: CASSLPGQYNSPLHF.

The chain uses TRBV12-3 or TRBV12-4 and TRBJ1-2; D call uncertain. The CDR3 contains 11 residues. The V gene lost 3 bases and the J gene lost 8 bases, with 7 bases spanning the gap. CDR3 sequence: CASSLWYGYTF. The CDR3 DNA reads as TGTGCCAGCAGTTTGTGGTACGGCTACACCTTC.

The chain joins TRBV7-3 to TRBJ1-3; D remains ambiguous. Trimming took 5 bases from V and 2 from J, leaving 4 bases between them. The CDR3 spans 12 residues. The germline V gene encodes CDR1 SGHTA and CDR2 FQGTGA. CDR3: CASSRTGNTIYF. In nucleotides, the CDR3 is TGTGCCAGCAGCCGAACTGGAAACACCATATATTTT.

Notes on this clone: The sample carries other DNA sequences with the same CDR3. The rearrangement links TRBV9 to TRBJ2-6; D could derive from TRBD1 or TRBD2 (5 bases each). The V and J ends lost 3 bases and 3 bases respectively, with 13 bases between them. Germline V gene lookup returns CDR1 SGDLS and CDR2 YYNGEE. The CDR3 sequence is 16 residues long. CDR3 nucleotide sequence: TGTGCCAGCAGCGGGACTGGGGGTGGTGGGGCCAACGTCCTGACTTTC. Residues: CASSGTGGGGANVLTF.

The rearrangement uses TRBV7-2 and TRBJ2-5; D possibly corresponds to TRBD2 (7 bases). The V gene lost 6 bases and the J gene lost 1 base, with 15 bases spanning the gap. Germline V gene sequence: CDR1 SGHTA, CDR2 FQGNSA. The CDR3 spans 15 residues. CDR3 sequence (DNA): TGTGCCAGCAGATCCCCGGGGGGCCGCCAAGAGACCCAGTACTTC. Residues: CASRSPGGRQETQYF.

The V and J genes are TRBV6-2 or TRBV6-3 and TRBJ1-2; D may be TRBD1 (5 bases). The CDR3 sequence is 12 residues long. V was cut by 4 bases and J by 7 bases, with 10 bases left in between. Germline assignment: CDR1 MNHEY and CDR2 SVGEGT. CDR3 amino acids: CASSLGTAGYTF. CDR3 coding DNA: TGTGCCAGCAGTTTGGGGACGGCTGGCTACACCTTC.

J is TRBJ2-1 and V is TRBV4-1, with TRBD1 identical over 7 bases. The length of the CDR3 is 15 residues. The V gene end was trimmed by 2 bases and the J gene end by 4 bases; junction bases not matched to a gene: 5. CDR1 is MGHRA, CDR2 YSYEKL, per germline. The CDR3 region has the DNA TGCGCCAGCAGCCAAACCGGGACAGCTTACAATGAGCAGTTCTTC. As protein: CASSQTGTAYNEQFF.

CDR3 amino acids: CASRLPGLGNTGELFF. CDR3 in DNA: TGCGCCAGCCGCCTTCCGGGACTAGGGAACACCGGGGAGCTGTTTTTT. This chain links TRBV5-1 with TRBJ2-2; 8 nucleotides line up with TRBD2. V shed 7 bases, J shed 1 base, and the junction held 9 bases outside the gene matches. Germline V lookup: CDR1 SGHRS, CDR2 YFSETQ. This CDR3 contains 16 residues.

The V call is TRBV4-2, the J call TRBJ1-2, with D maybe TRBD1 (5 bases). The CDR3 is 13 amino acids. CDR1 LGHNA and CDR2 YNFKEQ come from the germline V gene. Between the trimmed V and J ends, which lost 0 bases and 9 bases, there was a span of 11 bases. CDR3 loop: CASSQERGLSYTF. CDR3 nucleotides: TGTGCCAGCAGCCAAGAAAGGGGACTTAGCTACACCTTC.

V usage is TRBV30 and J usage is TRBJ1-4; possible D gene TRBD1, 6 bases. CDR3 size: 15 residues. Germline V gene data show CDR1 as GTSNPN and CDR2 as SVGIG (reference sequence). The ends were cut back, 5 bases at V and 0 bases at J, with 13 bases in the middle. CDR3 DNA: TGTGCCTGGGGAGTGGGGGCCGCAACTAATGAAAAACTGTTTTTT. Its translation is CAWGVGAATNEKLFF.

The J gene is TRBJ1-1, the V gene TRBV5-1; no reliable D call. Germline-derived CDR1 and CDR2 are SGHRS and YFSETQ. V was clipped by 1 base and J by 3 bases, with 10 bases between them. This CDR3 region has 14 residues. CDR3 in DNA: TGCGCCAGCAGCTTGTCCAGCGGGGACACTGAAGCTTTCTTT. This sequence encodes CASSLSSGDTEAFF.

CDR3 sequence: CASSPLSGQGALGPGNTIYF. In DNA form, the CDR3 reads TGTGCCAGCTCACCTCTCTCGGGACAGGGGGCGCTCGGACCTGGAAACACCATATATTTT. The chain combines TRBV18 with TRBJ1-3; 12 nucleotides match TRBD1. Germline V lookup: CDR1 KGHSH, CDR2 LQKENI. After removal of 3 bases from V and 2 bases from J, the junction contained 14 bases not matched to a gene. This CDR3 is 20 amino acids long.

The V and J genes are TRBV4-3 and TRBJ1-3; D is perhaps TRBD1 (5 bases). Per germline, CDR1 LGHNA and CDR2 YSLEER. The V gene lost 3 bases and the J gene lost 0 bases, with 12 bases spanning the gap. The CDR3 loop spans 16 amino acids. The DNA of the CDR3 is TGCGCCAGCAGCCACGGGGCCGATGGCTCTGGAAACACCATATATTTT. Its translation is CASSHGADGSGNTIYF.